This T cell receptor (beta chain) was captured in a study of blood T cell repertoires in COVID-19. Study-wide background: Sites across the United States, Italy and Spain contributed samples from acute and convalescent COVID-19. The cDNA or gDNA used as material had been derived from T cells, B-cell-depleted T cells, or PBMCs.

The length of the CDR3 is 15 residues. CDR1 and CDR2 from the germline V gene are MDHEN and SYDVKM. Trimming removed 4 bases at V and 5 bases at J, with 14 bases between. This clone was counted only a few times. Study processing details: Quantification of nucleated cells was approximated via reference gene primer amplification. Sequencing was performed with immunoSEQ multiplex PCR; in TCRdb, only in-frame clones are kept and a portion is missing. The DNA was the basis for D and trimming; V, J and clone size are from that table. The top ten hold roughly 9.6% of the sample, which has 200,000 to 300,000 clones, just under 85% seen once.

Sequencing was performed on peripheral blood. The sequence derives from a woman older than 75 with acute or convalescent COVID-19. The rearrangement uses TRBV28 and TRBJ1-4, with a weak D call TRBD1 (5 bases). CDR3 region: CASSSPTTENEKLFF. In DNA form, the CDR3 reads TGTGCCAGCAGTTCCCCGACGACAGAAAATGAAAAACTGTTTTTT. Drawing the rest from reference TRBV28 and TRBJ1-4, the complete variable domain is DVKVTQSSRYLVKRTGEKVFLECVQDMDHENMFWYRQDPGLGLRLIYFSYDVKMKEKGDIPEGYSVSREKKERFSLILESASTNQTSMYLCASSSPTTENEKLFFGSGTQLSVL.